This TCR beta chain was recovered during a study (dated by TCRdb to the mid-2010s). Broadly, across the study: The study examined whether tumor-infiltrating Tregs in breast cancer are drawn from blood Tregs or arise in situ by conversion from other CD4+ T cell subsets. Points the paper makes about the study in general: The greatest overlap of tumor-infiltrating Treg TCR alpha and beta sequences was with tumor naive CD4+ T cells, followed next by blood naive CD4+ T cells. Tumor memory CD4+ T cell TCR gene usage clustered with blood and lymph node memory CD4+ cells and lymph node naive CD4+ cells. The larger-cohort validation was restricted to a single TCR beta V-J rearrangement rather than whole repertoires.

Sequences SGHRS (CDR1) and YFSETQ (CDR2) are obtained from the germline V gene. Taken from cysteine to phenylalanine, the CDR3 has 16 residues. The DNA shown is the 48-base CDR3, in frame from base 1. Trimming costs V 0 bases and J 1 base, and their ends lie 12 bases apart. This clonotype was recorded a few times. What antigen it recognizes has not been identified. Per-nucleotide qualities are absent, and no much larger clonotype sits a single base away. CD4+CD45RO+CD25- cells were isolated as memory CD4+ T cells. Tregs, naive and memory CD4+ T cells from tumor, blood and ipsilateral draining lymph nodes of roughly 5 breast cancer patients underwent full-length TCR alpha and beta sequencing. Tumor tissue and lymph nodes obtained by ipsilateral axillary dissection were perfused with PBS, cut into small pieces and digested using collagenase I and hyaluronidase. Ficoll density gradient centrifugation was used to isolate mononuclear cells from either lymph nodes or 50 ml of peripheral blood. FACS confirmed that the sorted cell populations were more than 90% pure.

Full-length TCR variable regions were amplified by 5' RACE PCR with constant-region reverse primers, and semi-nested PCR with Nested Universal Primer A was subsequently performed. Using the ReliaPrep RNA Cell Miniprep System, total RNA was extracted, and the SMARTer RACE 5'/3' Kit was then used to reverse transcribe the RNA into 5'RACE-ready cDNA. Multiplex adaptors were used to barcode full-length TCR alpha and beta libraries, and the barcoded libraries were sequenced on an Illumina MiSeq. The study's own analysis went as follows. For each of nine subset-tissue groups, sequencing data from the five patients were combined, and the groups were compared by unsupervised clustering of TCR gene usage. The Morisita-Horn index was used to calculate repertoire similarity, with shared sequences weighted according to their contribution to each repertoire. TCRdb trimmed public reads at Q25 via fastp, called clones via MiXCR and kept in-frame beta chains. When rows share a CDR3 protein, they turn into one entry using the most common DNA and genes. TCRdb, not the original authors, processed these V and J calls. The sample yields 50,000 to 80,000 distinct CDR3 sequences; 20% to 25% were counted once. The ten largest clones capture 2.5% to 3.5% of the sample.

The sequenced sample consisted of memory CD4+ T cells sorted from a lymph node. The sample's cell subset or site label, in plain terms: memory CD4+ T cells, CD4+CD45RO+CD25-. The chain was built from TRBV5-1 and TRBJ2-3; the D gene is perhaps TRBD1, from 6 matching bases. This receptor was obtained from a female donor with breast cancer. Here the CDR3 is given as CASSLEDRRGTDTQYF. The nucleotides read TGCGCCAGCAGCTTGGAAGACAGGCGGGGCACAGATACGCAGTATTTT. With the rest looked up from the reference TRBV5-1 and TRBJ2-3 genes rather than sequenced, the full variable domain is KAGVTQTPRYLIKTRGQQVTLSCSPISGHRSVSWYQQTPGQGLQFLFEYFSETQRNKGNFPGRFSGRQFSNSRSEMNVSTLELGDSALYLCASSLEDRRGTDTQYFGPGTRLTVL.